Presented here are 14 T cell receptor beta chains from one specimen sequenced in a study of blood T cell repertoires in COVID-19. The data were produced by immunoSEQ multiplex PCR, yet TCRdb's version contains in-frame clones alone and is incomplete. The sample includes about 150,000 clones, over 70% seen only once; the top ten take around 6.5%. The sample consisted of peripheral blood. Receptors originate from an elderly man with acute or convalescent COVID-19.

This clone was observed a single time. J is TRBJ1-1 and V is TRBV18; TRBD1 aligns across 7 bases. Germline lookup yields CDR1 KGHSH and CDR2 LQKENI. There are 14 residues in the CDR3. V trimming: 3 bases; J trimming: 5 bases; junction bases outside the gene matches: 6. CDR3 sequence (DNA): TGTGCCAGCTCACCCGGACAGGAGAGGACTGAAGCTTTCTTT. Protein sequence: CASSPGQERTEAFF.

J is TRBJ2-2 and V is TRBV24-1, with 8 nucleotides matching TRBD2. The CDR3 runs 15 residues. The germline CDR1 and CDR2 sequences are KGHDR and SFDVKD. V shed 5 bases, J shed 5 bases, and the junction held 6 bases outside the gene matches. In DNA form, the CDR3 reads TGTGCCACCAGTGTTAGCGGGAAGGGGACCGGGGAGCTGTTTTTT. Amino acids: CATSVSGKGTGELFF.

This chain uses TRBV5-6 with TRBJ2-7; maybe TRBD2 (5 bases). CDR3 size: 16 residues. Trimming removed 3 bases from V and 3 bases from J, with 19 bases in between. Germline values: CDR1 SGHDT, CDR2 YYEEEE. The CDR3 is CASSSPRVASLYEQYF. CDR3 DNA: TGTGCCAGCAGCTCTCCTCGTGTAGCTAGCCTCTACGAGCAGTACTTC.

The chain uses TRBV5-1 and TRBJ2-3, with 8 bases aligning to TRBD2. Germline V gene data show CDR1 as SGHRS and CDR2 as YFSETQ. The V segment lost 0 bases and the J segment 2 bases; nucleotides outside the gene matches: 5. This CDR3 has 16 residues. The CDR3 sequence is CASSLERGLNTDTQYF. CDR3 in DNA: TGCGCCAGCAGCTTGGAGCGGGGGCTGAACACAGATACGCAGTATTTT.

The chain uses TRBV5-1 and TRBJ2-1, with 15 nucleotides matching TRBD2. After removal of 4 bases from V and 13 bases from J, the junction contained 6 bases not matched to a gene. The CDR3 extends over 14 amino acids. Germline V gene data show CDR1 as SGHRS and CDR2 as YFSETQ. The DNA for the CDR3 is TGCGCCAGCAGCCCCGGACTAGCGGGGGGGCCTCAGTTCTTC. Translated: CASSPGLAGGPQFF.

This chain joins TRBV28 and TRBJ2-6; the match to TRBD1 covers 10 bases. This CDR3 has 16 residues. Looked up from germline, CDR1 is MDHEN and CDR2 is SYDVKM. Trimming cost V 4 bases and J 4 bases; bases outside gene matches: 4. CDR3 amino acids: CASSYDRGLGANVLTF. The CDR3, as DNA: TGTGCCAGCAGTTACGACAGGGGGCTGGGGGCCAACGTCCTGACTTTC.

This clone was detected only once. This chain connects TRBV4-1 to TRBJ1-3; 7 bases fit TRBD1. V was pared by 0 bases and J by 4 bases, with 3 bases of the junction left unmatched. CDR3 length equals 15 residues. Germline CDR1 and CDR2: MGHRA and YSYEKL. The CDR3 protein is CASSQEDRRGNTIYF. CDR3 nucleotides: TGCGCCAGCAGCCAAGAGGACAGGAGGGGAAACACCATATATTTT.

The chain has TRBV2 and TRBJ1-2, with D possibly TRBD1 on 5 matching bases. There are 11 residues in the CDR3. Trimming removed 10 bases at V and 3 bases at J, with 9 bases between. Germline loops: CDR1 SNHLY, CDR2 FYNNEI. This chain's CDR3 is CAKQEYYGYTF. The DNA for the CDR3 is TGTGCCAAACAGGAATACTATGGCTACACCTTC. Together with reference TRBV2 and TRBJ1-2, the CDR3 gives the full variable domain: EPEVTQTPSHQVTQMGQEVILRCVPISNHLYFYWYRQILGQKVEFLVSFYNNEISEKSEIFDDQFSVERPDGSNFTLKIRSTKLEDSAMYFCAKQEYYGYTFGSGTRLTVV.

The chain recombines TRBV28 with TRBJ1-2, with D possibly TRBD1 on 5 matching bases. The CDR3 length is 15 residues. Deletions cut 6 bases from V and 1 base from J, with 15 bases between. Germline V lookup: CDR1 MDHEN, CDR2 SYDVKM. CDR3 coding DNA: TGTGCCAGCAGCGTTCGGACAACAAATAACTATGGCTACACCTTC. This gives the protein CASSVRTTNNYGYTF.

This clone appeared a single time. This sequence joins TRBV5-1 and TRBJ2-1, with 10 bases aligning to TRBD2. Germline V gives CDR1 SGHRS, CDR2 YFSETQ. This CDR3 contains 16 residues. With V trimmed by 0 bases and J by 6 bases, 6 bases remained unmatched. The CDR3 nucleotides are TGCGCCAGCAGCTTGGTTACCCTAGCGGGAGCCAATGAGCAGTTCTTC. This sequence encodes CASSLVTLAGANEQFF. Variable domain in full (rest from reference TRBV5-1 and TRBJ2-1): KAGVTQTPRYLIKTRGQQVTLSCSPISGHRSVSWYQQTPGQGLQFLFEYFSETQRNKGNFPGRFSGRQFSNSRSEMNVSTLELGDSALYLCASSLVTLAGANEQFFGPGTRLTVL.

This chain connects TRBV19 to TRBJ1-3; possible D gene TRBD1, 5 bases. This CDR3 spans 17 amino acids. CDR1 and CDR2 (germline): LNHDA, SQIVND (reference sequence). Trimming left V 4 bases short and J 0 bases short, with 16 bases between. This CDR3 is CASSTLQQANSGNTIYF. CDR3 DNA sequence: TGTGCCAGTAGTACTCTTCAACAGGCCAACTCTGGAAACACCATATATTTT.

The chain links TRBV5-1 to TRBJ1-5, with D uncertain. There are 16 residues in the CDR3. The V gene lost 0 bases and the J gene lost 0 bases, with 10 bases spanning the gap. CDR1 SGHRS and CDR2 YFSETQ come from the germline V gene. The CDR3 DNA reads TGCGCCAGCAGCTTGGATGGTAGTGCTAGCAATCAGCCCCAGCATTTT. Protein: CASSLDGSASNQPQHF.

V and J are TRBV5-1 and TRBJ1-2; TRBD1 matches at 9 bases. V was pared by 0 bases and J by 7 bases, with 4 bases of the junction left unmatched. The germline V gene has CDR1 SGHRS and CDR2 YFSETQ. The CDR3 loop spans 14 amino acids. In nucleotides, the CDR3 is TGCGCCAGCAGCTTGGGGGACAGGGTTGGTGGCTACACCTTC. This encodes CASSLGDRVGGYTF.

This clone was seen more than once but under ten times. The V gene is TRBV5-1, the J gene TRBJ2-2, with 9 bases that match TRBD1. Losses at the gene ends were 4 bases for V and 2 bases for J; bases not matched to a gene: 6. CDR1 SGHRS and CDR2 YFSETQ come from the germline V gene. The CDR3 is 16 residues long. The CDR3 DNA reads TGCGCCAGCAGCGTAGGACAGGGGCCCAACACCGGGGAGCTGTTTTTT. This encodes CASSVGQGPNTGELFF.